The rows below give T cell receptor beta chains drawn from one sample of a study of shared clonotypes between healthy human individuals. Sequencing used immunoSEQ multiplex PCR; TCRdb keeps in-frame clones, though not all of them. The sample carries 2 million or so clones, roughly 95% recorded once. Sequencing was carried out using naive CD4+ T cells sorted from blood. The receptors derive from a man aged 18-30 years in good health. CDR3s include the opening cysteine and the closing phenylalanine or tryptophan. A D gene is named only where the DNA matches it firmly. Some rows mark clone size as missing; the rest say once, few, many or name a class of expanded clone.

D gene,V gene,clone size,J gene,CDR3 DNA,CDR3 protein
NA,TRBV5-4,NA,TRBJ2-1,TGTGCTACAAAAAGAGCAGGGCTCAATGAGCAGTTCTTC,CATKRAGLNEQFF
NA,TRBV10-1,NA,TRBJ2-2,TGCGCCAGCAGTGATGGAGGGTTAAACACCGGGGAGCTGTTTTTT,CASSDGGLNTGELFF
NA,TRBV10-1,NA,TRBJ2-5,TGCGCCAGCAGTGAGTCGGGGACCCAAGAGACCCAGTACTTC,CASSESGTQETQYF
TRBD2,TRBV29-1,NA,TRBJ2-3,TGCAGCGTTGAACGGGGACTAGCGGCGGATACGCAGTATTTT,CSVERGLAADTQYF
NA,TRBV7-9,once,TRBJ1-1,TGTGCCAGCAGCTCTAGGGGGACGGGGATGAACACTGAAGCTTTCTTT,CASSSRGTGMNTEAFF
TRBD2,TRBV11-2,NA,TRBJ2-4,TGTGCCAGCAGCTTGTTAGCGGGGGATATTCAGTACTTC,CASSLLAGDIQYF
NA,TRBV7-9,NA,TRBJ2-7,TGTGCCAGCAGCCCGGGACGGAGCTCCTACGAGCAGTACTTC,CASSPGRSSYEQYF
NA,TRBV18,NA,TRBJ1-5,TGTGCCAGCTCACCCTCCCGCAATCAGCCCCAGCATTTT,CASSPSRNQPQHF
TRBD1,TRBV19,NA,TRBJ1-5,TGTGCCAGTAGTGATCAACAGGGGCCGAGCAATCAGCCCCAGCATTTT,CASSDQQGPSNQPQHF
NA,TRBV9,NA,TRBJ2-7,TGTGCCAGCAGCCCCACTGGCCTTCCTCTCCTTGGATACGAGCAGTACTTC,CASSPTGLPLLGYEQYF
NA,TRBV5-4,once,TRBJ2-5,TGTGCCAGCAGCCGCGACCAGGGCTACGGGGAAGAGACCCAGTACTTC,CASSRDQGYGEETQYF
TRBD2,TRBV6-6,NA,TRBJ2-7,TGTGCCAGCAGTCAAACCGGGACTAGCGCATCCTACGAGCAGTACTTC,CASSQTGTSASYEQYF
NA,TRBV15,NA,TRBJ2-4,TGTGCCACCAGCAGAGAAAAGGGCAGTGCCAAAAACATTCAGTACTTC,CATSREKGSAKNIQYF
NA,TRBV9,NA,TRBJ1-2,TGTGCCAGCAGCGTAGCCTTCTCGGAAATCTATGGCTACACCTTC,CASSVAFSEIYGYTF
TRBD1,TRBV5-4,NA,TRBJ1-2,TGTGCCAGCAGCTTGCCCCTGACAGGGATCGATGGCTACACCTTC,CASSLPLTGIDGYTF
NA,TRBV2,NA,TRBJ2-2,TGTGCCAGCAGTGAATATGGGTTGACCGGGGAGCTGTTTTTT,CASSEYGLTGELFF
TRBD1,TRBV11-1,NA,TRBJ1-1,TGTGCCAGCAGGGGACAGACCCACACTGAAGCTTTCTTT,CASRGQTHTEAFF
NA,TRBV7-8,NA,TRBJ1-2,TGTGCCAGCAGCTACCGGACAGTTGGAAGAGCTAACTATGGCTACACCTTC,CASSYRTVGRANYGYTF
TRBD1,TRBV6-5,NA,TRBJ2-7,TGTGCCAGCACCAGGACCGGGACAGGGGGCTACGAGCAGTACTTC,CASTRTGTGGYEQYF
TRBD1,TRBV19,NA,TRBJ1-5,TGTGCCAGTAGCTCTAAGGGACAGGGTAGGAATCAGCCCCAGCATTTT,CASSSKGQGRNQPQHF
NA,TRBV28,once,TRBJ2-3,TGTGCCAGCAGTAAAACAGGTCCTAGCACAGATACGCAGTATTTT,CASSKTGPSTDTQYF
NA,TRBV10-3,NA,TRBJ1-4,TGTGCCATGCGGGATGCAACTAATGAAAAACTGTTTTTT,CAMRDATNEKLFF
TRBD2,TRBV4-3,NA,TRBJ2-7,TGCGCCAGCAGCCTAGAGGTTACCGGGACTAGCGGTATAGAGCAGTACTTC,CASSLEVTGTSGIEQYF
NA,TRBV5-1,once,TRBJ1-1,TGCGCCAGCAGCTTCGGACAGTTTACTGAAGCTTTCTTT,CASSFGQFTEAFF
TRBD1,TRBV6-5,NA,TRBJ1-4,TGTGCCAGCAGTTACGACAGGGATGAAAAACTGTTTTTT,CASSYDRDEKLFF
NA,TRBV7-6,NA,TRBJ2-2,TGTGCCAGCAGCTCTCAAGGGGGGGCCGGGGAGCTGTTTTTT,CASSSQGGAGELFF
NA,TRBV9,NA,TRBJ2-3,TGTGCCAGCACCCAGACACCCCGCACAGATACGCAGTATTTT,CASTQTPRTDTQYF
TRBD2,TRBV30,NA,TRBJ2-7,TGTGCCTGGAGGAAGGAACCCGGGACTAGCGGCTACGAGCAGTACTTC,CAWRKEPGTSGYEQYF
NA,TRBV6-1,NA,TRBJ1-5,TGTGCCAGCAGTGAGGGGCAGGGCCGCAATCAGCCCCAGCATTTT,CASSEGQGRNQPQHF
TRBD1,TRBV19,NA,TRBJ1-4,TGTGCCAGTAGTATTCAGGGACAGCGTAATGAAAAACTGTTTTTT,CASSIQGQRNEKLFF
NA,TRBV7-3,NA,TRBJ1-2,TGTGCCAGCAGCCCGGGGGCTAACTATGGCTACACCTTC,CASSPGANYGYTF
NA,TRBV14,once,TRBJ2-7,TGTGCCAGCAGCCCCCGCTACGAGCAGTACTTC,CASSPRYEQYF
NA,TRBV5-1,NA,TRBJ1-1,TGCGCCAGCAGCCCGACAGGATCCACTGAAGCTTTCTTT,CASSPTGSTEAFF
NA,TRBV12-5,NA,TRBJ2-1,TGTGCTAGTGGTTTGCGGAAAGGGGGACGTTCCTACAATGAGCAGTTCTTC,CASGLRKGGRSYNEQFF
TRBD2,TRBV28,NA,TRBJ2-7,TGTGCCAGCAGCTCTCTTTGGACTAGCGGGGCTAGCGAGCAGTACTTC,CASSSLWTSGASEQYF
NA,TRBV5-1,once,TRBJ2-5,TGCGCCAGCAGCTTGATCCCGGATCAAGAGACCCAGTACTTC,CASSLIPDQETQYF
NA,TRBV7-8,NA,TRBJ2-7,TGTGCCAGCAGCTTAGTTACAGGGAGCTACGAGCAGTACTTC,CASSLVTGSYEQYF
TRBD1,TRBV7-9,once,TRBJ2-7,TGTGCCAGCAGCTTAGGAGAGGGGGCTCCCTACGAGCAGTACTTC,CASSLGEGAPYEQYF
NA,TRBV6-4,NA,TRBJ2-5,TGTGCCAGCAGTGCCCTCCCCGTACAAGAGACCCAGTACTTC,CASSALPVQETQYF
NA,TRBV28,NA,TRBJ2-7,TGTGCCAGCAGTTACCCCGGCGGGGCAGGGGGGATGTACGAGCAGTACTTC,CASSYPGGAGGMYEQYF
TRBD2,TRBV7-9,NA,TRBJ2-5,TGTGCCAGCAGCCTACGCTTTAGCGGGAGGGCCGAAGAGACCCAGTACTTC,CASSLRFSGRAEETQYF
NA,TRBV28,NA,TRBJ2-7,TGTGCCAGCAGCCTCCAGATGGGTTACGAGCAGTACTTC,CASSLQMGYEQYF
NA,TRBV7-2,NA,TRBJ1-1,TGTGCCAGCAGCTTAGGGGGGCAGCGTGAAGCTTTCTTT,CASSLGGQREAFF
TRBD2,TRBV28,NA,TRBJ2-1,TGTGCCAGCAGTTCAGGGACTAGCAATGAGCAGTTCTTC,CASSSGTSNEQFF
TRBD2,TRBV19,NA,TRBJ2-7,TGTGCCAGTAGTACTAGCGGGGCCTCCTACGAGCAGTACTTC,CASSTSGASYEQYF
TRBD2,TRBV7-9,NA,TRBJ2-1,TGTGCCAGCAGCATACTAGCGGGAGGGCCTAATGAGCAGTTCTTC,CASSILAGGPNEQFF
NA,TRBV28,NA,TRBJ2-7,TGTGCCAGCAGAACCCCCCTCGGGGAGGACGAGCAGTACTTC,CASRTPLGEDEQYF
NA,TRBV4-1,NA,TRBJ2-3,TGCGCCAGCAGCCAAGAAGTACTTTCAGATACGCAGTATTTT,CASSQEVLSDTQYF
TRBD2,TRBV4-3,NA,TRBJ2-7,TGCGCCAGCAGCTCGCCCCCGGGGACTAGCGGGAGCGCGAACTCCTACGAGCAGTACTTC,CASSSPPGTSGSANSYEQYF
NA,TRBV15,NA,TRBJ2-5,TGTGCCACCAGCCCCCCCAACGGCGAAGAGACCCAGTACTTC,CATSPPNGEETQYF
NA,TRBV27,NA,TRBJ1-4,TGTGCCAGCAGTCCAACTATCCCAACTAATGAAAAACTGTTTTTT,CASSPTIPTNEKLFF
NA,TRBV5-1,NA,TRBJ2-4,TGCGCCAGCAGCTTGGAACCGGTAGCCAAAAACATTCAGTACTTC,CASSLEPVAKNIQYF
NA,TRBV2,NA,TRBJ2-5,TGTGCCAGCAGTGAACGGCTAGCTGAGACCCAGTACTTC,CASSERLAETQYF
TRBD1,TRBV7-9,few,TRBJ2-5,TGTGCCAGCAGCTTAAAATCGACAGGGGGAGAGACCCAGTACTTC,CASSLKSTGGETQYF
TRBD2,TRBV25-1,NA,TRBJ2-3,TGTGCCAGCAGTGAGAGGATAGCGGGAGGCACAGATACGCAGTATTTT,CASSERIAGGTDTQYF